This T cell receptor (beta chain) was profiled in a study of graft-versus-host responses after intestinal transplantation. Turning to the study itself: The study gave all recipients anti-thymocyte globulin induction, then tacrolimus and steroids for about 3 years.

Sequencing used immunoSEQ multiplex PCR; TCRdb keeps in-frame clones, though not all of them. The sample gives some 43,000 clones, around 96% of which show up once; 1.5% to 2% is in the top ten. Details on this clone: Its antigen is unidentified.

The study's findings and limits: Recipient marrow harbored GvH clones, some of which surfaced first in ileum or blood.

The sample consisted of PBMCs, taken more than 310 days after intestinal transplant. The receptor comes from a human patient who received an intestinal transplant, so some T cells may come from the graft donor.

The CDR3 sequence is CASSWDRRDQPQHF. The CDR3 region has the DNA TGTGCCAGCAGTTGGGACAGGAGAGACCAGCCCCAGCATTTT. The chain uses TRBV6-6 and TRBJ1-5; 8 nucleotides agree with TRBD1. Germline-derived CDR1 and CDR2 are MNHNY and SVGAGI (reference sequence). This CDR3 has 14 residues. The V segment lost 4 bases and the J segment 7 bases; nucleotides outside the gene matches: 6.